Each of the 22 T cell receptor beta chains below was sequenced from the same sample in a study of T cells in localized non-small cell lung cancer. Clones were read by immunoSEQ multiplex PCR, and TCRdb kept only the in-frame ones, dropping some. The sample holds some 24,000 clones, around 85% seen once. Sequenced material: peripheral blood, taken before any cancer treatment. The receptors originated from a male donor aged 60 or over with stage II squamous cell lung carcinoma.

This chain joins TRBV14 and TRBJ2-6; no clear D. The CDR3 consists of 14 residues. Between the trimmed V and J ends, which lost 4 bases and 3 bases, there was a span of 7 bases. Germline lookup yields CDR1 SGHDN and CDR2 FVKESK. DNA for the CDR3: TGTGCCAGCAGCCCCCTAGGTGGGGCCAACGTCCTGACTTTC. It codes for CASSPLGGANVLTF.

The gene calls are TRBV28 and TRBJ1-5; D gene ambiguous. Trimming pared 10 bases from V and 2 bases from J, leaving 12 bases between. This CDR3 contains 13 residues. Germline V CDR1 and CDR2: MDHEN, SYDVKM. CDR3 sequence: CATLGSRNQPQHF. The DNA for the CDR3 is TGTGCCACCTTAGGCAGCCGCAATCAGCCCCAGCATTTT.

Concerning this clone itself: Other nucleotide sequences in the sample specify the same CDR3. The chain links TRBV4-2 to TRBJ2-3; D unclear. The germline gives CDR1 LGHNA, CDR2 YNFKEQ. The CDR3 consists of 14 residues. Trimming removed 0 bases from V and 6 bases from J, with 10 bases in between. CDR3 sequence (DNA): TGTGCCAGCAGCCAAGAAGGTCGAACGGATACGCAGTATTTT. Its translation: CASSQEGRTDTQYF.

The chain employs TRBV7-2 and TRBJ1-5; 7 bases agree with TRBD1. V gave up 8 bases and J gave up 2 bases; unmatched junction bases: 3. CDR3 length equals 13 residues. The germline gives CDR1 SGHTA, CDR2 FQGNSA. This chain's CDR3 is CASAGQGNQPQHF. CDR3 sequence (DNA): TGTGCCAGCGCCGGACAGGGCAATCAGCCCCAGCATTTT.

V and J are TRBV10-1 and TRBJ2-1, with D possibly TRBD1 on 8 matching bases. The germline V gene encodes CDR1 WNHNN and CDR2 SYGVQD (reference sequence). V was shortened by 8 bases and J by 13 bases, with 18 bases between the two germline ends. CDR3 size: 12 residues. DNA of the CDR3: TGCGCCAGCGGACAGGGTCCGGGGGGACAGTTCTTC. As protein: CASGQGPGGQFF.

The chain combines TRBV29-1 with TRBJ2-1; no clear D. Germline V CDR1 and CDR2: SQVTM, ANQGSEA. V lost 3 bases to trimming and J lost 8 bases, with 11 bases between them. This CDR3 is built from 12 residues. CDR3 loop: CSVDRLGDEQFF. CDR3 sequence (DNA): TGCAGCGTTGACAGGCTCGGCGATGAGCAGTTCTTC.

The rearrangement joins TRBV5-6 to TRBJ2-2; D is possibly TRBD2 (5 bases). This CDR3 spans 13 amino acids. Germline V lookup: CDR1 SGHDT, CDR2 YYEEEE. V was clipped by 4 bases and J by 7 bases, with 11 bases between them. CDR3 sequence: CASSRRTGGELFF. In DNA form, the CDR3 reads TGTGCCAGCAGCAGGAGGACGGGCGGGGAGCTGTTTTTT. Looking up the rest from reference TRBV5-6 and TRBJ2-2 gives the full variable domain: DAGVTQSPTHLIKTRGQQVTLRCSPKSGHDTVSWYQQALGQGPQFIFQYYEEEERQRGNFPDRFSGHQFPNYSSELNVNALLLGDSALYLCASSRRTGGELFFGEGSRLTVL.

The chain joins TRBV2 to TRBJ1-5; D possibly corresponds to TRBD1 (6 bases). This CDR3 spans 17 amino acids. V was cut by 8 bases and J by 0 bases, with 20 bases left in between. CDR1 is SNHLY, CDR2 FYNNEI, per germline. The DNA for the CDR3 is TGTGCCAGCGGGGGTGCGGGGGCTACTTTTAGCAATCAGCCCCAGCATTTT. Translated, it gives CASGGAGATFSNQPQHF. The whole variable domain, filled in from reference TRBV2 and TRBJ1-5, reads EPEVTQTPSHQVTQMGQEVILRCVPISNHLYFYWYRQILGQKVEFLVSFYNNEISEKSEIFDDQFSVERPDGSNFTLKIRSTKLEDSAMYFCASGGAGATFSNQPQHFGDGTRLSIL.

This chain links TRBV7-2 with TRBJ1-5, with a tentative D call TRBD1 (6 bases). The V gene's germline CDR1 is SGHTA and CDR2 FQGNSA. V was shortened by 5 bases and J by 4 bases, with 15 bases between the two germline ends. The CDR3 covers 15 residues. The CDR3 nucleotides read TGTGCCAGCAGCCCAGCAGCCGGGACAAATCAGCCCCAGCATTTT. This translates into CASSPAAGTNQPQHF.

J is TRBJ1-1 and V is TRBV6-1, with 10 bases aligning to TRBD1. The CDR3 sequence is 17 residues long. Losses at the gene ends were 4 bases for V and 7 bases for J; bases not matched to a gene: 15. Germline V CDR1 and CDR2: MNHNS, SASEGT. CDR3 in DNA: TGTGCCAGCAGTGGAATAGGGACAGGGGCCAGTTGGGGTGAAGCTTTCTTT. It yields the protein CASSGIGTGASWGEAFF.

V and J are TRBV28 and TRBJ2-7; maybe TRBD1 (6 bases). This CDR3 is built from 12 residues. Germline V gives CDR1 MDHEN, CDR2 SYDVKM. Trimming took off 6 bases at V and 5 bases at J, with 11 bases between the two ends. The CDR3 DNA reads TGTGCCAGCAGCTCAGACAGGAACGAGCAGTACTTC. Residues: CASSSDRNEQYF.

V gene TRBV19 combines with J gene TRBJ1-4; TRBD1 aligns across 10 bases. The CDR3 sequence is 16 residues long. V shed 5 bases, J shed 8 bases, and the junction held 11 bases outside the gene matches. CDR1 and CDR2 (germline): LNHDA, SQIVND (reference sequence). Here the CDR3 DNA reads TGTGCCAGTAGTTCCTCCCCCGGGACAGGGGCCGAAAAACTGTTTTTT. Protein product: CASSSSPGTGAEKLFF.

The gene calls are TRBV9 and TRBJ1-2, with D perhaps TRBD1 (5 bases). Germline V lookup: CDR1 SGDLS, CDR2 YYNGEE. V lost 3 bases and J lost 5, with 20 bases in between. This CDR3 region has 16 residues. CDR3 loop: CASSEGLGGAPYGYTF. The CDR3 region has the DNA TGTGCCAGCAGCGAGGGTTTGGGCGGGGCTCCTTATGGCTACACCTTC.

This rearrangement joins TRBV5-6 to TRBJ1-2, with TRBD1 as a possible D gene (5 bases). The CDR3 is 18 residues long. Trimming cost V 2 bases and J 6 bases, with 26 bases left between them. CDR1 is SGHDT, CDR2 YYEEEE, per germline. The CDR3 here is CASSLEFKASGRLDGYTF. The CDR3 DNA reads TGTGCCAGCAGCTTAGAATTTAAGGCGTCAGGGAGGCTTGATGGCTACACCTTC.

V usage is TRBV7-2 and J usage is TRBJ2-3; D might be TRBD2 (6 bases). The CDR3 has 14 amino acids. CDR1 is SGHTA and CDR2 is FQGNSA in the germline V gene. With 1 base removed from V and 4 bases from J, the gap between germline ends came to 9 bases. The CDR3 loop reads CASSLDLASDTQYF. The CDR3 coding sequence is TGTGCCAGCAGCTTAGACCTAGCGTCAGATACGCAGTATTTT.

The J gene is TRBJ1-1, the V gene TRBV9; D perhaps matches TRBD1 (5 bases). This CDR3 is built from 15 residues. Germline CDR1 and CDR2: SGDLS and YYNGEE. Trimming left V 1 base short and J 6 bases short, with 16 bases between. The CDR3 bases are TGTGCCAGCAGCGTATCAGGGTGGGCGACCTCTGAAGCTTTCTTT. It encodes CASSVSGWATSEAFF.

The rearrangement links TRBV19 to TRBJ1-2, with D possibly matching TRBD1 (5 bases). The V end lost 4 bases, the J end lost 4 bases, and 16 bases lay between the germline ends. This CDR3 is built from 15 residues. Germline CDR1 LNHDA, CDR2 SQIVND (reference sequence). CDR3 in amino acids: CASSRPQTGTYGYTF. In DNA, the CDR3 is TGTGCCAGTAGTAGACCGCAGACGGGGACCTATGGCTACACCTTC.

CDR3 sequence: CASSQEKGRASRQFF. CDR3 in DNA: TGTGCCAGCAGCCAAGAAAAGGGACGAGCCAGTCGGCAGTTCTTC. The chain has TRBV14 and TRBJ2-1, with D tentatively TRBD1 or TRBD2 (5 bases each). V was clipped by 0 bases and J by 12 bases, with 18 bases between them. CDR1 is SGHDN and CDR2 is FVKESK in the germline V gene. CDR3 length: 15 residues.

The CDR3 DNA reads TGTGCCAGCAGCTGGGGACAGAGCTCCTACGAGCAGTACTTC. As protein: CASSWGQSSYEQYF. This chain connects TRBV11-2 to TRBJ2-7; 7 positions agree with TRBD1. This CDR3 comprises 14 residues. V lost 4 bases, J lost 0 bases, and 3 bases stayed unmatched. Germline V lookup: CDR1 SGHAT, CDR2 FQNNGV.

This chain uses TRBV28 with TRBJ2-7; D unresolved. The CDR3 is 15 residues long. The V gene's germline CDR1 is MDHEN and CDR2 SYDVKM. V gave up 5 bases and J gave up 4 bases, with 18 bases separating them. In DNA, the CDR3 is TGTGCCAGCAGTGGGAATATTAGCCCCTTTTACGAGCAGTACTTC. Its translation is CASSGNISPFYEQYF.

This chain links TRBV4-3 with TRBJ1-2; 7 positions agree with TRBD1. The germline gives CDR1 LGHNA, CDR2 YSLEER. The CDR3 loop spans 16 amino acids. Unmatched junction bases numbered 4, after V lost 0 bases and J lost 0 bases. CDR3 coding DNA: TGCGCCAGCAGCCAAGAGGACAGGCTCACTAACTATGGCTACACCTTC. Its translation: CASSQEDRLTNYGYTF.

The chain joins TRBV6-1 to TRBJ1-3; 7 nucleotides match TRBD1. Germline-derived CDR1 and CDR2 are MNHNS and SASEGT. J gave up 2 bases and V 11 bases, and 6 bases lay outside the gene matches. This CDR3 region has 13 residues. The CDR3 sequence is CAGKDRTGNTIYF. The CDR3 coding sequence is TGTGCCGGGAAGGACAGGACTGGAAACACCATATATTTT.